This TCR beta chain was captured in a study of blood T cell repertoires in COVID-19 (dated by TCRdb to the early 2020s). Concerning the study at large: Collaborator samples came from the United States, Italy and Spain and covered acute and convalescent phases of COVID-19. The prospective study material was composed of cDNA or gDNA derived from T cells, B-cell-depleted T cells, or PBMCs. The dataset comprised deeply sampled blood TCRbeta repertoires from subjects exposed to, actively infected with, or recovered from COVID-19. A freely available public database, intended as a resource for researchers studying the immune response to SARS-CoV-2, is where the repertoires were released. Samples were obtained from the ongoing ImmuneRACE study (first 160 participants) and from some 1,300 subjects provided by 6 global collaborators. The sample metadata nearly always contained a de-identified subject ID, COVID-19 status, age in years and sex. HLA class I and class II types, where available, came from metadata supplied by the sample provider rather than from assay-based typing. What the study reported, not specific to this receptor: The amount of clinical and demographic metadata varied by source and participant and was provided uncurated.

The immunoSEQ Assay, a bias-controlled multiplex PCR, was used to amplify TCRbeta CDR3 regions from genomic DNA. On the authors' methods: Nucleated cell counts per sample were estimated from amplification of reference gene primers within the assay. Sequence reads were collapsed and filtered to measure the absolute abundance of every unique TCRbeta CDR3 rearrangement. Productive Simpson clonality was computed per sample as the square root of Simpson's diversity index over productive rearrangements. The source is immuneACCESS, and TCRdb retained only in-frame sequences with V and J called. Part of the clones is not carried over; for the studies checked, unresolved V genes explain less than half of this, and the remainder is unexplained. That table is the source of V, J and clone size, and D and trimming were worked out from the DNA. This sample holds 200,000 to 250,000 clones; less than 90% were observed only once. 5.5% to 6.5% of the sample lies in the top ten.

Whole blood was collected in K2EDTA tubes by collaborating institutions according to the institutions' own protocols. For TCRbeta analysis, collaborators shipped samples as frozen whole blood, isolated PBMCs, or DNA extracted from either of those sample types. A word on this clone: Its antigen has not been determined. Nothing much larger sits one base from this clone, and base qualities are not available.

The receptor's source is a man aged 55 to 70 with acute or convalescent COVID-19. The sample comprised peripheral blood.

For the CDR3, the sequence is CASSGQPTRSGNTIYF. The sequence in DNA is TGTGCCAGCAGTGGACAGCCTACGCGCTCTGGAAACACCATATATTTT. The V and J segments used are TRBV2 and TRBJ1-3; the D gene is perhaps TRBD1, on 5 matching bases. The CDR3 runs 16 residues from the cysteine to the phenylalanine. This entry keeps only the CDR3 DNA: 48 bases, framed from base 1. CDR1 is given as SNHLY and CDR2 as FYNNEI, both from the germline V gene. Relative to germline, V is 4 bases shorter and J is 0 bases shorter, with 13 bases between their ends.